This is a list of T cell receptor beta chains from one sample in a study of coeliac disease. Generated by immunoSEQ multiplex PCR, the TCRdb table keeps only in-frame clones and is missing some. The data show roughly 760 clones, 67% seen once. The sample comprised intraepithelial lymphocytes from the gut. Every receptor here comes from a woman in her twenties or thirties with active celiac disease. Each CDR3 is given with its conserved first and last residue.

v_call cdr3_length cdr3_aa
TRBV10-2 16 CASSEVLGGGYNEQFF
TRBV7-2 12 CATKGLLYEQYF
TRBV5-4 14 CASSLQGMNTEAFF
TRBV30 15 CAWSVFRRGTDTQYF
TRBV4-1 15 CASSLGTGGVQPQHF
TRBV7-6 15 CASSSRVKDTGELFF
TRBV27 15 CASSLFRGSVDEQYF
TRBV15 14 CATSSHRGNTEAFF
TRBV30 17 CAWSVLGTRPAYNEQFF
TRBV7-6 21 CASSFLAALAGERASTDTQYF
TRBV28 16 CAGSNPWGERAGELFF
TRBV11-2 12 CASSLDGSGYTF
TRBV10-3 20 CAISESSRRGGPILNYGYTF
TRBV21-1 15 CASSKDRVVNTEAFF
TRBV5-6 15 CASSLGAGGSYEQYF
TRBV1 15 CTKLQGTRNTGELFF
TRBV7-6 16 CASSSGLAGGGETQYF
TRBV10-2 11 CASSLGNEQFF
TRBV6-1 13 CASSDWPAGELFF
TRBV18 13 CASSEQGAHGYTF
TRBV10-3 16 CAISEEGLANQETQYF
TRBV5-6 14 CASSLGDGPQEQFF
TRBV2 16 CASSDPTRGRAPEQFF
TRBV6-5 13 CASGLRGFNEQFF
TRBV5-1 12 CASSFERGTQYF